This TCR beta chain derives from a study of identical twins. Unmatched junction bases numbered 10, after V lost 5 bases and J lost 3 bases. Germline CDR1 SGHAT, CDR2 FQNNGV. The CDR3 spans 18 residues. Unique molecular identifiers were present on cDNA, and template switching added a universal primer site. TCRdb redid the calling of the 5' RACE reads with MiXCR, one entry per CDR3 protein. The sample records 200,000 or so distinct CDR3 sequences, more than 15% being singletons. The sample also formed part of further work on T cells expressing NK-cell markers.

Sequenced sample: CD8+ T cells sorted from blood. The sequence was obtained from a woman between 18 and 29 years old in good health. The chain joins TRBV11-2 to TRBJ2-3; 14 nucleotides agree with TRBD2. CDR3 nucleotide sequence: TGTGCCAGCAGCACTTCCGGGACTAGCGGGAGAGGAACAGATACGCAGTATTTT. Encoded protein: CASSTSGTSGRGTDTQYF.